This TCR beta chain is drawn from a study of OX40 agonist ivuxolimab in advanced cancers. Study-wide context: The study gave patients intravenous ivuxolimab at 0.01 to 10 mg/kg every 2 weeks.

Method: immunoSEQ multiplex PCR; TCRdb's copy keeps in-frame clones and lacks some. The repertoire has 50,000 or so clones, 88% of them found once; the top ten carry about 0.58%. The specimen comprised CD4+ or CD8+ T cells sorted from blood, sampled in a trial of the OX40 agonist ivuxolimab. This clonotype was sampled from an adult with an advanced solid tumor such as melanoma, head and neck, liver or kidney cancer.

The CDR3 region is CASSIGTDNEQFF. The CDR3 DNA reads TGTGCCAGCAGCATCGGGACGGACAATGAGCAGTTCTTC. The chain couples TRBV7-3 to TRBJ2-1; the D gene could be TRBD1 or TRBD2 (5 bases each). The CDR3 covers 13 residues. From germline, CDR1 is SGHTA and CDR2 FQGTGA. V was cut by 5 bases and J by 5 bases, with 10 bases left in between.